The entry that follows covers one T cell receptor (beta chain) sequence. CDR1 LNHDA and CDR2 SQIVND come from the germline V gene (reference sequence). This CDR3 has 16 amino acids. The junction had 7 bases not matched to a gene; V was cut back by 5 bases and J by 1 base. These data originate in a study of shared clonotypes between healthy human individuals. Assay used: immunoSEQ multiplex PCR; TCRdb lists only in-frame clones, some missing. The top ten hold around 12% of the sample, which has hundreds of thousands of clones, around 81% seen once. The clonotype was recovered from a woman aged 40-49 years in good health. Some clones in this sample may be carry-over from other donors' samples. The chain recombines TRBV19 with TRBJ2-2, with 7 bases fitting TRBD1. The specimen sequenced was PBMCs. The CDR3 here is CASSPWTGGNTGELFF. Written as DNA, the CDR3 is TGTGCCAGTAGTCCCTGGACAGGAGGGAACACCGGGGAGCTGTTTTTT.